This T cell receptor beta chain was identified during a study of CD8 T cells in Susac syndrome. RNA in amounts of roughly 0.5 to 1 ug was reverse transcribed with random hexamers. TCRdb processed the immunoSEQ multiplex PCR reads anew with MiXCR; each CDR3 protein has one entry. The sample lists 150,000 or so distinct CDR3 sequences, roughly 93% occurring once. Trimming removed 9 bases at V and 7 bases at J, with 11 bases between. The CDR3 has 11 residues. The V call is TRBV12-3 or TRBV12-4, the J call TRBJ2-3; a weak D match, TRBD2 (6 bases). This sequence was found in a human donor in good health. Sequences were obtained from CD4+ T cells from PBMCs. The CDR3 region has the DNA TGTGCCAGTAACCGGGGGAATACGCAGTATTTT. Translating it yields CASNRGNTQYF.